This record concerns one T cell receptor beta chain sequence. These data are taken from a study of blood T cell repertoires in COVID-19. Study-level information: There were acute and convalescent COVID-19 samples, and they came from the United States, Italy and Spain. PBMCs, B-cell-depleted T cells, or T cells were the source of the cDNA or gDNA that made up the material.

Trimming left V 0 bases short and J 4 bases short, with 10 bases between. Germline V gene sequence: CDR1 SGHAT, CDR2 FQNNGV. The CDR3 runs to 14 residues. In the source study's methods: How many nucleated cells were present was estimated from reference gene primer amplification. Measured with immunoSEQ multiplex PCR; TCRdb has only the in-frame clones, and not every one. For V, J and clone size, that table is used; D and trimming come from the DNA. The data hold 65,000 to 70,000 clones, with approximately 79% observed a single time. V is TRBV11-2 and J is TRBJ2-7; D uncertain. Sequenced material: peripheral blood. The TCR sequence derives from a human donor in a cohort sampled during active COVID-19. CDR3 sequence (DNA): TGTGCCAGCAGCTTAGATGTCCCCCTTTACGAGCAGTACTTC. This sequence encodes CASSLDVPLYEQYF.